Following are 27 T cell receptor beta chains from one sample sequenced in a study of cytomegalovirus exposure and HLA in healthy donors. The study ran its PCR with 60 Vbeta and 13 Jbeta primers. Here immunoSEQ multiplex PCR was the method, and the copy in TCRdb shows in-frame clones only, minus some. The sample includes some 190,000 clones, around 80% of them seen just once. The sample comprised PBMCs. The source is a middle-aged man in good health and CMV-seropositive.

This clone was seen only once. The chain employs TRBV27 and TRBJ2-3; tentatively, D is TRBD1 (5 bases). Germline V gene data show CDR1 as MNHEY and CDR2 as SMNVEV (reference sequence). The CDR3 sequence is 14 residues long. V was shortened by 5 bases and J by 6 bases, with 15 bases between the two germline ends. CDR3 sequence: CASSIRGPWDTQYF. The CDR3 coding sequence is TGTGCCAGCAGTATAAGGGGCCCGTGGGATACGCAGTATTTT.

V gene TRBV29-1 combines with J gene TRBJ2-7; tentatively, D is TRBD1 (5 bases). Germline values: CDR1 SQVTM, CDR2 ANQGSEA. This CDR3 comprises 12 residues. Trimming removed 4 bases at V and 2 bases at J, with 9 bases between. The DNA of the CDR3 is TGCAGCGTTGTGGGGCAGACCTACGAGCAGTACTTC. It translates to CSVVGQTYEQYF.

V is TRBV5-1 and J is TRBJ1-2; D gene ambiguous. The CDR3 covers 14 residues. Trimming cost V 3 bases and J 2 bases, with 11 bases left between them. Germline CDR1 reads SGHRS; CDR2 reads YFSETQ. CDR3 amino acids: CASSSPDGNYGYTF. The CDR3 nucleotides are TGCGCCAGCAGCTCCCCAGACGGGAACTATGGCTACACCTTC. The full variable domain, in which reference TRBV5-1 and TRBJ1-2 provide the parts outside the CDR3, is KAGVTQTPRYLIKTRGQQVTLSCSPISGHRSVSWYQQTPGQGLQFLFEYFSETQRNKGNFPGRFSGRQFSNSRSEMNVSTLELGDSALYLCASSSPDGNYGYTFGSGTRLTVV.

The CDR3 protein is CASSGAGGAWDTEAFF. CDR3 sequence (DNA): TGTGCCAGCAGTGGGGCAGGGGGCGCGTGGGACACTGAAGCTTTCTTT. The genes are TRBV6-1 and TRBJ1-1; TRBD1 aligns across 8 bases. This CDR3 comprises 16 residues. CDR1 is MNHNS and CDR2 is SASEGT in the germline V gene. V shed 4 bases, J shed 3 bases, and the junction held 10 bases outside the gene matches.

This sequence joins TRBV2 and TRBJ2-1; 9 nucleotides align to TRBD2. The CDR3 length is 16 residues. Germline-derived CDR1 and CDR2 are SNHLY and FYNNEI. Trimming took 3 bases from V and 4 from J; bases not matched to a gene: 7. This CDR3 reads CASSDWREGPYNEQFF. For the CDR3, the DNA is TGTGCCAGCAGTGATTGGCGGGAGGGCCCTTACAATGAGCAGTTCTTC.

About this clone: This CDR3 is also generated by other DNA sequences in the sample. The rearrangement uses TRBV28 and TRBJ2-6; maybe TRBD1 (5 bases). Germline CDR1 and CDR2: MDHEN and SYDVKM. The CDR3 covers 22 residues. Trimming took 5 bases from V and 0 from J, leaving 29 bases between them. CDR3 sequence reads: CASSLSIIRPTAYPSGANVLTF. In DNA form, the CDR3 reads TGTGCCAGCAGTCTTTCCATCATTAGACCGACAGCCTACCCCTCTGGGGCCAACGTCCTGACTTTC.

The chain joins TRBV2 to TRBJ1-2; possibly TRBD1 for D (6 bases). CDR3 length equals 13 residues. V gave up 3 bases and J gave up 8 bases, with 13 bases separating them. Germline CDR1 and CDR2: SNHLY and FYNNEI. The DNA of the CDR3 is TGTGCCAGCAGTGACGGGACACTGTTCGGCTACACCTTC. Its protein is CASSDGTLFGYTF. Filled out from reference TRBV2 and TRBJ1-2, the complete variable domain reads EPEVTQTPSHQVTQMGQEVILRCVPISNHLYFYWYRQILGQKVEFLVSFYNNEISEKSEIFDDQFSVERPDGSNFTLKIRSTKLEDSAMYFCASSDGTLFGYTFGSGTRLTVV.

V is TRBV12-5 and J is TRBJ2-3; 9 bases are a match to TRBD1. The CDR3 runs 14 residues. Per germline, CDR1 LGHNT and CDR2 FRNRAP. The J segment lost 4 bases and the V segment lost 6 bases, leaving 5 bases of the junction unmatched. CDR3 residues: CASGRDREADTQYF. In DNA form, the CDR3 reads TGTGCTAGTGGCCGGGACAGGGAGGCAGATACGCAGTATTTT. Full variable domain (remainder filled in from reference TRBV12-5 and TRBJ2-3): DARVTQTPRHKVTEMGQEVTMRCQPILGHNTVFWYRQTMMQGLELLAYFRNRAPLDDSGMPKDRFSAEMPDATLATLKIQPSEPRDSAVYFCASGRDREADTQYFGPGTRLTVL.

This clone was recorded a few times. The V and J genes are TRBV6-5 and TRBJ1-5, with D perhaps TRBD1 (6 bases). The germline CDR1 and CDR2 sequences are MNHEY and SVGAGI. This CDR3 comprises 15 residues. V was pared by 2 bases and J by 4 bases, with 12 bases between. The CDR3 nucleotides read TGTGCCAGCAGTTACGGACAGTTAGGGAATCAGCCCCAGCATTTT. As protein: CASSYGQLGNQPQHF.

This clone showed up just a few times. The chain uses TRBV4-1 and TRBJ2-7; 7 bases line up with TRBD2. The CDR3 is made up of 16 amino acids. J lost 7 bases, V lost 1 base, and 13 bases had no gene match. Germline assignment: CDR1 MGHRA and CDR2 YSYEKL. CDR3 sequence (DNA): TGCGCCAGCAGCCAAGCGGACGGAAGTAAGCGGGGAGAGCAGTACTTC. Encoded protein: CASSQADGSKRGEQYF.

This chain connects TRBV27 to TRBJ2-7; 8 bases map to TRBD2. J gave up 3 bases and V 3 bases, and 4 bases lay outside the gene matches. From germline, CDR1 is MNHEY and CDR2 SMNVEV (reference sequence). This CDR3 has 14 amino acids. CDR3 coding DNA: TGTGCCAGCAGTTTGGGTGCGGGAGGCTACGAGCAGTACTTC. This gives the protein CASSLGAGGYEQYF.

V gene TRBV5-1 combines with J gene TRBJ1-1; D might be TRBD1 (5 bases). This CDR3 is 13 amino acids long. CDR1 and CDR2 (germline): SGHRS, YFSETQ. Trimming cost V 4 bases and J 3 bases, with 10 bases left between them. The CDR3 loop is CASSPQDYTEAFF. CDR3 DNA: TGCGCCAGCAGCCCACAGGATTACACTGAAGCTTTCTTT.

V and J are TRBV15 and TRBJ2-7, with a possible D match to TRBD1 (5 bases). The germline V and J ends were trimmed by 1 base and 3 bases, with 10 bases remaining between them. The CDR3 runs 14 residues. CDR1 LNHNV and CDR2 YYDKDF come from the germline V gene (reference sequence). In DNA form, the CDR3 reads TGTGCCACCAGCAGAGCCAGGGTGGGCTACGAGCAGTACTTC. This gives the protein CATSRARVGYEQYF.

The gene calls are TRBV29-1 and TRBJ2-3, with 8 nucleotides matching TRBD2. This CDR3 has 15 amino acids. V shed 4 bases and J 1 base; nucleotides not matched to a gene: 7. From germline, CDR1 is SQVTM and CDR2 ANQGSEA. CDR3 residues: CSVGSAGGGTDTQYF. DNA for the CDR3: TGCAGCGTTGGATCCGCGGGAGGTGGCACAGATACGCAGTATTTT.

The chain is built from TRBV27 and TRBJ2-7, with a tentative D call TRBD2 (5 bases). The germline V and J ends were trimmed by 2 bases and 1 base, with 9 bases remaining between them. The CDR3 is 14 residues long. Germline loops: CDR1 MNHEY, CDR2 SMNVEV (reference sequence). As DNA, the CDR3 is TGTGCCAGCAGTTTAGGAGGCAGATCCTACGAGCAGTACTTC. It specifies CASSLGGRSYEQYF.

CDR3 sequence (DNA): TGTGCCAGCAGCTTAGTCGGGTCGGACACTGAAGCTTTCTTT. Its protein is CASSLVGSDTEAFF. The chain joins TRBV7-6 to TRBJ1-1; no definite D call. Trimming removed 1 base at V and 3 bases at J, with 9 bases between. The germline V gene encodes CDR1 SGHVS and CDR2 FNYEAQ. The CDR3 length is 14 residues. The full variable domain, completed using reference TRBV7-6 and TRBJ1-1, is GAGVSQSPRYKVTKRGQDVALRCDPISGHVSLYWYRQALGQGPEFLTYFNYEAQQDKSGLPNDRFSAERPEGSISTLTIQRTEQRDSAMYRCASSLVGSDTEAFFGQGTRLTVV.

The CDR3 nucleotides read TGTGCCAGCAGCTCCAACAATCAGCCCCAGCATTTT. It translates to CASSSNNQPQHF. This chain joins TRBV5-5 and TRBJ1-5; unclear D gene. This CDR3 spans 12 amino acids. The V gene lost 3 bases and the J gene lost 3 bases, with 4 bases spanning the gap. From germline, CDR1 is SGHKS and CDR2 YYEKEE (reference sequence).

The chain links TRBV6-5 to TRBJ1-2; TRBD1 is a possible D gene (6 bases). Looked up from germline, CDR1 is MNHEY and CDR2 is SVGAGI. The CDR3 loop spans 16 amino acids. The V end was cut by 3 bases, the J end by 8 bases, with 22 bases between. CDR3 amino acids: CASSYSGLAGELGYTF. The CDR3 DNA is TGTGCCAGCAGTTATTCGGGATTGGCAGGGGAATTAGGCTACACCTTC.

The table lists this clone with a count of one. CDR3 protein: CATSRDEASSSMFSYGYTF. The CDR3 DNA is TGTGCCACCAGCAGAGACGAGGCCAGCAGTTCAATGTTTAGCTATGGCTACACCTTC. The rearrangement links TRBV15 to TRBJ1-2, with D hard to call. This CDR3 is built from 19 residues. V was trimmed by 0 bases and J by 4 bases, leaving 24 bases between them. In germline, CDR1 is LNHNV, CDR2 YYDKDF (reference sequence).

This clone was counted only a few times. The chain couples TRBV4-1 to TRBJ2-7; TRBD1 matches at 9 bases. The CDR3 length is 15 residues. V gave up 1 base and J gave up 4 bases; unmatched junction bases: 5. The germline V gene has CDR1 MGHRA and CDR2 YSYEKL. CDR3: CASSQGQGVLYEQYF. The CDR3 DNA is TGCGCCAGCAGCCAAGGACAGGGGGTTTTATACGAGCAGTACTTC.

The rearrangement uses TRBV6-4 and TRBJ1-1, with 7 positions matching TRBD1. The length of the CDR3 is 14 residues. CDR1 is MRHNA, CDR2 SNTAGT, per germline. The ends lost 8 bases at V and 0 bases at J; junction bases unmatched: 6. The CDR3 loop reads CASRDSSMNTEAFF. In DNA, the CDR3 is TGTGCCAGCCGGGACAGTTCCATGAACACTGAAGCTTTCTTT.

V is TRBV5-1 and J is TRBJ1-3; no clear D. This CDR3 is built from 16 residues. Trimming removed 3 bases at V and 2 bases at J, with 15 bases between. Looked up from germline, CDR1 is SGHRS and CDR2 is YFSETQ. The CDR3 DNA is TGCGCCAGCAGCTCCTTGGGAGGGAATACTGGAAACACCATATATTTT. This translates into CASSSLGGNTGNTIYF.

This chain links TRBV2 with TRBJ1-2; 9 positions match TRBD1. This CDR3 region has 15 residues. The germline V gene encodes CDR1 SNHLY and CDR2 FYNNEI. The junction had 2 bases not matched to a gene; V was cut back by 1 base and J by 2 bases. CDR3 sequence (DNA): TGTGCCAGCAGTGAAGGGGGACAGGGAAACTATGGCTACACCTTC. It encodes CASSEGGQGNYGYTF.

This clone was counted once. The J gene is TRBJ2-3, the V gene TRBV9; 7 nucleotides align to TRBD2. Per germline, CDR1 SGDLS and CDR2 YYNGEE. The V segment lost 0 bases and the J segment 2 bases; nucleotides outside the gene matches: 3. The length of the CDR3 is 15 residues. The CDR3 nucleotides are TGTGCCAGCAGCGTAGGACTAGCAGACACAGATACGCAGTATTTT. Protein product: CASSVGLADTDTQYF.

The chain employs TRBV6-5 and TRBJ1-1; TRBD1 matches at 7 bases. After removal of 6 bases from V and 1 base from J, the junction contained 5 bases not matched to a gene. CDR1 is MNHEY and CDR2 is SVGAGI in the germline V gene. CDR3 length equals 14 residues. The DNA of the CDR3 is TGTGCCAGCAGATTGGGACAGACGAACACTGAAGCTTTCTTT. Its translation: CASRLGQTNTEAFF.

V usage is TRBV29-1 and J usage is TRBJ1-2; TRBD1 matches at 8 bases. Germline V gene sequence: CDR1 SQVTM, CDR2 ANQGSEA. The CDR3 is made up of 14 amino acids. V lost 6 bases, J lost 7 bases, and 13 bases stayed unmatched. CDR3 sequence reads: CSVPDGQGSFGYTF. In nucleotides, the CDR3 is TGCAGCGTACCAGACGGACAGGGTAGTTTTGGCTACACCTTC.

V is TRBV7-9 and J is TRBJ2-5; 8 bases are a match to TRBD2. Germline trimming cut 6 bases from V and 5 bases from J; bases unmatched to any gene: 5. Germline V gene sequence: CDR1 SEHNR, CDR2 FQNEAQ (reference sequence). The CDR3 runs to 13 residues. This CDR3 reads CASSKREYETQYF. CDR3 nucleotide sequence: TGTGCCAGCAGTAAGCGGGAGTATGAGACCCAGTACTTC.